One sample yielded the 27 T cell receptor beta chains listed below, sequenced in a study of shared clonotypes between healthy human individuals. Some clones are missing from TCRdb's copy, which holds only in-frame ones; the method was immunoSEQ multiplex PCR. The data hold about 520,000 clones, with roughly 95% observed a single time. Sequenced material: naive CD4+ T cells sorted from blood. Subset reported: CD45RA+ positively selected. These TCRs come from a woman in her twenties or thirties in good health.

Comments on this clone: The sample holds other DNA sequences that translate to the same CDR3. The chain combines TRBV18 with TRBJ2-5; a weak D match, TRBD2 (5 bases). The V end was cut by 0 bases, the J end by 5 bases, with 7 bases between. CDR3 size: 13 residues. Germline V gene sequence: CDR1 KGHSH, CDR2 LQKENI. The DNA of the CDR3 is TGTGCCAGCTCACCACCGGGCGGGGAGACCCAGTACTTC. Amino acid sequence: CASSPPGGETQYF.

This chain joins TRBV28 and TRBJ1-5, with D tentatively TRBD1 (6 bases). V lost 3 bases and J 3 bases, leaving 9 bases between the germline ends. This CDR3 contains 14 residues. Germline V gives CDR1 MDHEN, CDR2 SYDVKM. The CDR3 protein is CASSLDSFNQPQHF. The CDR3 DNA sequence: TGTGCCAGCAGTTTGGACAGCTTCAATCAGCCCCAGCATTTT.

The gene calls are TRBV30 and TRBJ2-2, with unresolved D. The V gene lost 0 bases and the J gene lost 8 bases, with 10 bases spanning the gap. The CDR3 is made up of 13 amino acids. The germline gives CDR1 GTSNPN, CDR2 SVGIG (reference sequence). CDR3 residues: CAWSVHTAGELFF. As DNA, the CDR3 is TGTGCCTGGAGTGTACATACAGCGGGGGAGCTGTTTTTT.

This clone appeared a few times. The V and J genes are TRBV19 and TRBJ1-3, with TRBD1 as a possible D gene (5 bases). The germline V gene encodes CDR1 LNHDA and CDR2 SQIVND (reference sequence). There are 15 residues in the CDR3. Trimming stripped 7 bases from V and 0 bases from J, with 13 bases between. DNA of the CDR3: TGTGCCAGTAAGGACTCGGGGGTCTCTGGAAACACCATATATTTT. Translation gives CASKDSGVSGNTIYF.

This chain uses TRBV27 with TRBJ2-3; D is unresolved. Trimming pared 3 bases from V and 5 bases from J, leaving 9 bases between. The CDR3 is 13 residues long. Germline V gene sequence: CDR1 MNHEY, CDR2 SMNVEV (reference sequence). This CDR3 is CASSFLWGDTQYF. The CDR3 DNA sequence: TGTGCCAGCAGTTTTCTGTGGGGAGATACGCAGTATTTT.

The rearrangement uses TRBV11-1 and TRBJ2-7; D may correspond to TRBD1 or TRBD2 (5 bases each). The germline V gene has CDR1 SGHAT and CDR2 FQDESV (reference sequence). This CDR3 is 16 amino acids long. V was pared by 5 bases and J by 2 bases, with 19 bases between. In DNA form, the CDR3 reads TGTGCCAGCAGCCAACTGTCCGGGACGGGGACCTACGAGCAGTACTTC. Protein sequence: CASSQLSGTGTYEQYF.

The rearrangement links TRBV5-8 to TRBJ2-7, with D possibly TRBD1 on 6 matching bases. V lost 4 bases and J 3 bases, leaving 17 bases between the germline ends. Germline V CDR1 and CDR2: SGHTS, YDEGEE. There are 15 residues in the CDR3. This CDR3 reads CASSPNTGFVYEQYF. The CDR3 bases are TGTGCCAGCAGCCCTAACACAGGGTTTGTCTACGAGCAGTACTTC.

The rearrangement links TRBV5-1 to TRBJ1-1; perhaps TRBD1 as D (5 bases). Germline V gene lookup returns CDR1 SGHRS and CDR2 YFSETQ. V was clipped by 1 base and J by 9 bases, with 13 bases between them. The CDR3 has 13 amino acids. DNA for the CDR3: TGCGCCAGCAGCTTGATCCCCGGGGACCAAGCTTTCTTT. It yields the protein CASSLIPGDQAFF. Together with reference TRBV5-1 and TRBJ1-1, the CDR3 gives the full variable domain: KAGVTQTPRYLIKTRGQQVTLSCSPISGHRSVSWYQQTPGQGLQFLFEYFSETQRNKGNFPGRFSGRQFSNSRSEMNVSTLELGDSALYLCASSLIPGDQAFFGQGTRLTVV.

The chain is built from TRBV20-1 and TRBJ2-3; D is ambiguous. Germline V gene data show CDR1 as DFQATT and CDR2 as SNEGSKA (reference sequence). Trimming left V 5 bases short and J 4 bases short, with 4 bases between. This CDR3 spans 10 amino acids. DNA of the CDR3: TGCAGTGCTGTTTCAGATACGCAGTATTTT. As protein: CSAVSDTQYF.

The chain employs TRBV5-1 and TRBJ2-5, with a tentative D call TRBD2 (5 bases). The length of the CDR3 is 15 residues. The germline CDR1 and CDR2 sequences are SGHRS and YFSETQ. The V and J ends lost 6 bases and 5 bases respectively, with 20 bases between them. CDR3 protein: CASTAIKTGIETQYF. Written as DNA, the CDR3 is TGCGCCAGCACCGCCATTAAGACCGGGATTGAGACCCAGTACTTC.

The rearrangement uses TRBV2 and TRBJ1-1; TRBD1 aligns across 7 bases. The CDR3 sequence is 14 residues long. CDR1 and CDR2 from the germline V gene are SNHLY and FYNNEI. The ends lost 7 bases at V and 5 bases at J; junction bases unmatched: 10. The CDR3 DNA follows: TGTGCCAGCAACAGGGGTCAGCGGTTTACTGAAGCTTTCTTT. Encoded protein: CASNRGQRFTEAFF.

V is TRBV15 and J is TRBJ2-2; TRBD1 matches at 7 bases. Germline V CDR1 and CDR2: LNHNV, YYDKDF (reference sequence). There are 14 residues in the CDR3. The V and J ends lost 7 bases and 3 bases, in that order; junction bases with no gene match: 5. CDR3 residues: CATTDRKDTGELFF. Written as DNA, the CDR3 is TGTGCCACCACGGACAGGAAAGACACCGGGGAGCTGTTTTTT. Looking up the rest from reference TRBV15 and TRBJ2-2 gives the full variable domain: DAMVIQNPRYQVTQFGKPVTLSCSQTLNHNVMYWYQQKSSQAPKLLFHYYDKDFNNEADTPDNFQSRRPNTSFCFLDIRSPGLGDTAMYLCATTDRKDTGELFFGEGSRLTVL.

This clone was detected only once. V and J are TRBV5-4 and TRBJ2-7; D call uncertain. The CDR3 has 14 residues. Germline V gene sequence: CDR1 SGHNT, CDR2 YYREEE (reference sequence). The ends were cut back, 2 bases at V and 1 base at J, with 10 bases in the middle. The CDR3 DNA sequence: TGTGCCAGCAGCTTTAATGCAGGTTCCTACGAGCAGTACTTC. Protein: CASSFNAGSYEQYF. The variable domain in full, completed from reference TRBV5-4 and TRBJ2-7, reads ETGVTQSPTHLIKTRGQQVTLRCSSQSGHNTVSWYQQALGQGPQFIFQYYREEENGRGNFPPRFSGLQFPNYSSELNVNALELDDSALYLCASSFNAGSYEQYFGPGTRLTVT.

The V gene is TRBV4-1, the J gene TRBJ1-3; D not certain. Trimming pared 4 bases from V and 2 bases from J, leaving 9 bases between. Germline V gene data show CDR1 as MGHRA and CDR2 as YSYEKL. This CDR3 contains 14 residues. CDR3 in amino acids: CASSLSGPGNTIYF. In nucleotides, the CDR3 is TGCGCCAGCAGCCTCTCCGGGCCTGGAAACACCATATATTTT.

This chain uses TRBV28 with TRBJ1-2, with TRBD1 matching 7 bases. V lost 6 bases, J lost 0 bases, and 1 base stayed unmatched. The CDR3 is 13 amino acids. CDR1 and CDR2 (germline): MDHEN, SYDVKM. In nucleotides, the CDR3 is TGTGCCAGCAGGGGACAGCCTAACTATGGCTACACCTTC. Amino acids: CASRGQPNYGYTF.

This CDR3 reads CASTLSLTEAFF. The CDR3 DNA follows: TGTGCCAGCACCTTAAGTCTCACTGAAGCTTTCTTT. The genes are TRBV28 and TRBJ1-1; no firm D call. Deletions cut 7 bases from V and 4 bases from J, with 10 bases between. The germline gives CDR1 MDHEN, CDR2 SYDVKM. This CDR3 contains 12 residues.

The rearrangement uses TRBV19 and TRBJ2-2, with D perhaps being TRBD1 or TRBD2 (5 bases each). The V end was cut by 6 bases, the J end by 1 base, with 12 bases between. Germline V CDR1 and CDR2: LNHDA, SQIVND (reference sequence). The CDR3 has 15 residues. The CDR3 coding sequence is TGTGCCAGTAGGGGGCGAGGGGTGAACACCGGGGAGCTGTTTTTT. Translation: CASRGRGVNTGELFF.

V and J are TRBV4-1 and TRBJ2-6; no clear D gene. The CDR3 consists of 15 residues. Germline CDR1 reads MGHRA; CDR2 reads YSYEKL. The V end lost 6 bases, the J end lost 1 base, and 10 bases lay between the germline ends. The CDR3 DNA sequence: TGCGCCAGCAGGCCCTCGCGGTCTGGGGCCAACGTCCTGACTTTC. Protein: CASRPSRSGANVLTF.

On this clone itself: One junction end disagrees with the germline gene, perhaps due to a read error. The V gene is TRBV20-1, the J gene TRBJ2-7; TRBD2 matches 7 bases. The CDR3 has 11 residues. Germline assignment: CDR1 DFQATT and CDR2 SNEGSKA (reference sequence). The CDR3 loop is CSARGEGATNF. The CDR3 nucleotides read TGCAGTGCTAGAGGGGAGGGTGCCACAAACTTC.

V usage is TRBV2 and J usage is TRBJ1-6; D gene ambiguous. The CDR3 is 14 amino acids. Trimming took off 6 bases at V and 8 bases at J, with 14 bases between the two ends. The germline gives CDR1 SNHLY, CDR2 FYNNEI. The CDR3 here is CASRLSGLYSPLHF. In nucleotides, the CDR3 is TGTGCCAGCAGGCTCTCGGGGTTGTATTCACCCCTCCACTTT.

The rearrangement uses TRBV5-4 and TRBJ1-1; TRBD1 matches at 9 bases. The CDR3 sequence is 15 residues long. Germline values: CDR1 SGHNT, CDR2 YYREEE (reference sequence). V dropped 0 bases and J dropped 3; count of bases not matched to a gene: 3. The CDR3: CASSLGGQGDTEAFF. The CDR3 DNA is TGTGCCAGCAGCTTGGGGGGACAGGGTGACACTGAAGCTTTCTTT.

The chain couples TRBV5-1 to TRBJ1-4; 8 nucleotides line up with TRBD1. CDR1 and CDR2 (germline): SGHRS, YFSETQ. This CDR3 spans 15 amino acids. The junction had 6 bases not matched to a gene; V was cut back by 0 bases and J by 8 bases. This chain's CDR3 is CASSLEADREEKLFF. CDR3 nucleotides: TGCGCCAGCAGCTTGGAAGCGGACAGGGAAGAAAAACTGTTTTTT.

CDR3 protein: CASSLTRGSTDTQYF. CDR3 DNA: TGTGCCAGCAGCTTGACAAGAGGTAGCACAGATACGCAGTATTTT. The genes are TRBV9 and TRBJ2-3; D remains unclear. CDR3 length: 15 amino acids. Per germline, CDR1 SGDLS and CDR2 YYNGEE. Trimming cost V 4 bases and J 0 bases, with 12 bases left between them.

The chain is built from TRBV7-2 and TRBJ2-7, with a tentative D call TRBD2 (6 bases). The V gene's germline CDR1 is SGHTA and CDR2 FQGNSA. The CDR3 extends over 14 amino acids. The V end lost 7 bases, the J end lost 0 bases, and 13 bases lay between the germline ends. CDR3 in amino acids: CASKRVPNSYEQYF. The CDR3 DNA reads TGTGCCAGCAAGCGGGTCCCGAACTCCTACGAGCAGTACTTC.

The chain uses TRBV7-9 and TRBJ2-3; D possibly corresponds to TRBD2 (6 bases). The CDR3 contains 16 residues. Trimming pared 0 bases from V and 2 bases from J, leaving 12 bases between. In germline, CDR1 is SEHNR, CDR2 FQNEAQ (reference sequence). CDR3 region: CASSLALSGLTDTQYF. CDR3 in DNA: TGTGCCAGCAGCTTAGCCCTTAGCGGACTCACAGATACGCAGTATTTT.

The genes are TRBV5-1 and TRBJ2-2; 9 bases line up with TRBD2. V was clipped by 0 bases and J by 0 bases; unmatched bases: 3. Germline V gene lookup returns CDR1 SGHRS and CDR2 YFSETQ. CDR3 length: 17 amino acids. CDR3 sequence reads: CASSLAASGANTGELFF. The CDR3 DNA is TGCGCCAGCAGCTTGGCGGCTAGCGGGGCGAACACCGGGGAGCTGTTTTTT.

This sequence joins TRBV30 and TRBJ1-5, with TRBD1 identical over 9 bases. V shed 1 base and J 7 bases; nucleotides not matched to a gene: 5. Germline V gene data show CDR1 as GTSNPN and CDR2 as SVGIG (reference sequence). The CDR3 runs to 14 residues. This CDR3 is CAWSAQGAGQPQHF. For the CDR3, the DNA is TGTGCCTGGAGTGCACAGGGGGCAGGGCAGCCCCAGCATTTT.